This paragraph reports one TCR beta chain. Using immunoSEQ multiplex PCR, the repertoire was profiled, and TCRdb retains in-frame clones only, with some absent. The table lists 450,000 or so clones, roughly 89% of them singletons. These data come from a study of blood T cell repertoires in COVID-19. Turning to the study itself: The United States, Italy and Spain were the sources of the acute and convalescent COVID-19 samples.

Germline V CDR1 and CDR2: LGHDT, YNNKEL (reference sequence). CDR3 length: 16 amino acids. V shed 4 bases and J 1 base; nucleotides not matched to a gene: 5. The V gene is TRBV3-1 (or the pseudogene TRBV3-2), the J gene TRBJ2-2, with 8 bases aligning to TRBD2. The sequence came from a man aged 18-30 years with COVID-19, enrolled during active disease. Source material: peripheral blood. Here the CDR3 DNA reads TGTGCCAGCAGCCCTAGCGGGCTTAGGAACACCGGGGAGCTGTTTTTT. Translation gives CASSPSGLRNTGELFF.